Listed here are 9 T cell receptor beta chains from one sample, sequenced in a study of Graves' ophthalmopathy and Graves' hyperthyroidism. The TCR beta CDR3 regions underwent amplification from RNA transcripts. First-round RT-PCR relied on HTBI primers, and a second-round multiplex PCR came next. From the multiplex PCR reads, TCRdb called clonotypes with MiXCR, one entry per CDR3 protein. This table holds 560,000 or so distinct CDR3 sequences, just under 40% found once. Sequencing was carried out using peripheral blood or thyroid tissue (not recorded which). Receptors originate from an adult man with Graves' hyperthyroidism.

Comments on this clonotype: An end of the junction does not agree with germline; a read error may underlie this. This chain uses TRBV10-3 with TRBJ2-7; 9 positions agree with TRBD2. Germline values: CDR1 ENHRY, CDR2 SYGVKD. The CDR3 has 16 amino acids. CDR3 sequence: CASSSRTSDFSYEQHF. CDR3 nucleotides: TGTGCCAGCAGTTCCCGGACTAGCGATTTCTCCTACGAGCAGCACTTC.

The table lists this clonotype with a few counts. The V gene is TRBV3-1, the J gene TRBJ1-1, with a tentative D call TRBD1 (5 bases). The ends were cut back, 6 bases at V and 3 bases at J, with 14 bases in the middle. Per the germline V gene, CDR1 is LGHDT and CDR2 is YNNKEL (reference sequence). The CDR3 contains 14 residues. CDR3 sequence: CASRGRTEYTEAFF. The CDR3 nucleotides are TGTGCCAGCAGGGGACGGACGGAGTACACTGAAGCTTTCTTT.

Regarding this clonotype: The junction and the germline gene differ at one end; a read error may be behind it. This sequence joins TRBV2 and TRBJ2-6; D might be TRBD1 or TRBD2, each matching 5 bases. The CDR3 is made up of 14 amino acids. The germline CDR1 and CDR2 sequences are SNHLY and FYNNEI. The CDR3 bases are TGTGCCAGCATTGTTACAGCTGGGGGCAACGTCCTGACTTTC. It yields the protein CASIVTAGGNVLTF.

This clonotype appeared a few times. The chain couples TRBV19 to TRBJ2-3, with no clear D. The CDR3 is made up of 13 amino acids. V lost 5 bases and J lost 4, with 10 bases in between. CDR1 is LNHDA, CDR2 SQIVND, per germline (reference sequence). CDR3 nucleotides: TGTGCCAGTAGTCCACGACTTGCAGATACGCAGTATTTT. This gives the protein CASSPRLADTQYF.

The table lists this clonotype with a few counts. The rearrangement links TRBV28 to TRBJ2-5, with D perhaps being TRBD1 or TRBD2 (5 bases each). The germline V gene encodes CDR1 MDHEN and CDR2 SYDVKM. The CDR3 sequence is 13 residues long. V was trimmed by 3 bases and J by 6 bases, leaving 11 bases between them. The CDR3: CASSLQGPKTQYF. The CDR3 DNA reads TGTGCCAGCAGTTTGCAGGGACCGAAGACCCAGTACTTC.

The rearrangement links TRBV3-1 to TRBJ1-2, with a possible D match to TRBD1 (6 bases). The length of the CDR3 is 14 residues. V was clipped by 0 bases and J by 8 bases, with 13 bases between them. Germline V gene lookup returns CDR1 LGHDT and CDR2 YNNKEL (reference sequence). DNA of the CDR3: TGTGCCAGCAGCCAAGATTGGGGGGCTCACGGCTACACCTTC. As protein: CASSQDWGAHGYTF.

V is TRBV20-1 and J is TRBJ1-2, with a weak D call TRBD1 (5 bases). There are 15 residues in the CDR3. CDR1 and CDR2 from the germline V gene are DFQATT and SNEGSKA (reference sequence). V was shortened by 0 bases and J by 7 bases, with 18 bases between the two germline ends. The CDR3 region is CSARDLAGGGSGYTF. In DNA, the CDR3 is TGCAGTGCTAGAGACCTAGCGGGGGGAGGTTCTGGCTACACCTTC.

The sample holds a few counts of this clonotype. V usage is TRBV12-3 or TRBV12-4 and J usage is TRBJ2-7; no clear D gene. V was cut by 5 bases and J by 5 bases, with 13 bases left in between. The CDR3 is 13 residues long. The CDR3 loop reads CASSTDFGNEQYF. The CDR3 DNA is TGTGCCAGCAGTACCGATTTCGGCAACGAGCAGTACTTC.

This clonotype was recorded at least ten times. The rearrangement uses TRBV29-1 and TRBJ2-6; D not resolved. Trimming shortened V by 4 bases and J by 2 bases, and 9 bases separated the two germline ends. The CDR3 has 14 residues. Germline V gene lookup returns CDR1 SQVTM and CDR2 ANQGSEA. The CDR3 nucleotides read TGCAGCGTTGCTTGGCAGACTGGGGCCAACGTCCTGACTTTC. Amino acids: CSVAWQTGANVLTF.